This T cell receptor beta chain stems from a study of blood T cell repertoires in COVID-19. Overall study: Italy, Spain and the United States were the sources of the convalescent and acute COVID-19 samples. In each case, the material was cDNA or gDNA derived from T cells, B-cell-depleted T cells, or PBMCs.

In the authors' methods: Estimates of nucleated cell counts were drawn from the amplification of reference gene primers. Clones were sequenced by immunoSEQ multiplex PCR, and TCRdb holds only the in-frame ones, with some missing. That table is the source of V, J and clone size, and D and trimming were worked out from the DNA. The sample yields roughly 200,000 clones, about 83% seen once. Unmatched junction bases numbered 5, after V lost 0 bases and J lost 2 bases. Germline V gives CDR1 LNHDA, CDR2 SQIVND (reference sequence). CDR3 length: 18 amino acids. The receptor comes from a man aged 35-49 years with active or convalescent COVID-19. The chain recombines TRBV19 with TRBJ2-3; 13 bases are a match to TRBD2. Sequenced sample: peripheral blood. In DNA, the CDR3 is TGTGCCAGTAGTATAGAAACTAGCGGGGGGGCCTACACAGATACGCAGTATTTT. It yields the protein CASSIETSGGAYTDTQYF.